This passage covers 5 T cell receptor beta chains from one sample sequenced in a study of cytomegalovirus exposure and HLA in healthy donors. The PCR employed 60 Vbeta primers together with 13 Jbeta primers. The method was immunoSEQ multiplex PCR; TCRdb's version includes in-frame clones alone and lacks a portion of them. The repertoire holds roughly 230,000 clones, with about three quarters as singletons. The sequencing sample was made of PBMCs. These receptors were taken from a boy aged 5-17 years in good health and CMV-seronegative.

This chain's CDR3 is CASSLENRDPQYF. In nucleotides, the CDR3 is TGCGCCAGCAGCTTGGAGAACAGGGATCCGCAGTATTTT. This chain connects TRBV5-1 to TRBJ2-3; weak D call: TRBD1 (6 bases). With 0 bases removed from V and 10 bases from J, the gap between germline ends came to 12 bases. CDR3 length: 13 amino acids. The germline V gene has CDR1 SGHRS and CDR2 YFSETQ.

A word on this clone: The junction does not match germline at one end; this may be a read error. The CDR3 DNA sequence: TGTTCCAGCAGCTCGGGTTATAGTGAAGCTTTCTTT. Protein product: CSSSSGYSEAFF. The chain joins TRBV7-9 to TRBJ1-1; D not resolved. The CDR3 spans 12 residues. Germline V lookup: CDR1 SEHNR, CDR2 FQNEAQ (reference sequence). Complete variable domain (other parts from reference TRBV7-9 and TRBJ1-1): DTGVSQNPRHKITKRGQNVTFRCDPISEHNRLYWYRQTLGQGPEFLTYFQNEAQLEKSRLLSDRFSAERPKGSFSTLEIQRTEQGDSAMYLCSSSSGYSEAFFGQGTRLTVV.

Of note for this clone: This same CDR3 is encoded by further DNA sequences in the sample. The V gene is TRBV4-1, the J gene TRBJ1-1; D gene ambiguous. The V end lost 3 bases, the J end lost 5 bases, and 10 bases lay between the germline ends. The CDR3 spans 13 residues. CDR1 and CDR2 (germline): MGHRA, YSYEKL. This chain's CDR3 is CASSQGRGTEAFF. The CDR3 region has the DNA TGCGCCAGCAGCCAGGGCAGAGGGACTGAAGCTTTCTTT.

This sequence joins TRBV5-4 and TRBJ2-5, with a weak D call TRBD2 (6 bases). Germline V gene sequence: CDR1 SGHNT, CDR2 YYREEE (reference sequence). This CDR3 has 13 residues. The V and J ends lost 4 bases and 5 bases respectively, with 12 bases between them. The CDR3 spells CASSVGTGETQYF. In nucleotides, the CDR3 is TGTGCCAGCAGCGTTGGGACTGGGGAGACCCAGTACTTC.

CDR3 protein: CASSAGLAGGKEETQYF. CDR3 DNA sequence: TGTGCCAGCAGCGCGGGACTAGCGGGGGGGAAGGAAGAGACCCAGTACTTC. This chain uses TRBV9 with TRBJ2-5; 16 nucleotides match TRBD2. V lost 3 bases, J lost 3 bases, and 5 bases stayed unmatched. CDR1 SGDLS and CDR2 YYNGEE come from the germline V gene. The CDR3 length is 17 residues. Full variable domain (remainder filled in from reference TRBV9 and TRBJ2-5): DSGVTQTPKHLITATGQRVTLRCSPRSGDLSVYWYQQSLDQGLQFLIQYYNGEERAKGNILERFSAQQFPDLHSELNLSSLELGDSALYFCASSAGLAGGKEETQYFGPGTRLLVL.